The next 13 T cell receptor beta chains were all read from a single sample in a study of T cell responses to AZD1222 COVID-19 vaccine. The assay was immunoSEQ multiplex PCR, and TCRdb's table has in-frame clones only and misses some. The sample has 95,000 to 150,000 clones; over 75% are singletons. Source: peripheral blood, taken on day 0 of AZD1222 vaccination. These receptors all stem from an adult in good health.

V gene TRBV28 combines with J gene TRBJ2-5; maybe TRBD1 (6 bases). CDR1 is MDHEN, CDR2 SYDVKM, per germline. Trimming removed 5 bases at V and 0 bases at J, with 13 bases between. The CDR3 runs to 15 residues. CDR3 residues: CASSRQVGHQETQYF. The CDR3 DNA reads as TGTGCCAGCAGTCGACAGGTCGGGCACCAAGAGACCCAGTACTTC.

The chain has TRBV19 and TRBJ2-3; TRBD2 matches 9 bases. V trimming: 5 bases; J trimming: 6 bases; junction bases outside the gene matches: 3. Germline CDR1 LNHDA, CDR2 SQIVND (reference sequence). The CDR3 extends over 13 amino acids. CDR3 nucleotides: TGTGCCAGTAGTCCAGGACTAGCGGATACGCAGTATTTT. Translating it yields CASSPGLADTQYF.

This CDR3 is CASSQPPSGSKYEQFF. CDR3 in DNA: TGTGCCAGCAGCCAACCGCCTAGCGGGAGTAAGTATGAGCAGTTCTTC. The V gene is TRBV3-1 (or the pseudogene TRBV3-2), the J gene TRBJ2-1; 10 bases align to TRBD2. The length of the CDR3 is 16 residues. V lost 2 bases, J lost 8 bases, and 9 bases stayed unmatched. The germline V gene encodes CDR1 LGHDT and CDR2 YNNKEL (reference sequence).

The chain links TRBV5-6 to TRBJ2-6, with a weak D call TRBD1 (5 bases). V lost 4 bases, J lost 1 base, and 15 bases lay in between. CDR3 size: 17 residues. Looked up from germline, CDR1 is SGHDT and CDR2 is YYEEEE. CDR3 loop: CASSPRQPGSGANVLTF. CDR3 nucleotide sequence: TGTGCCAGCAGCCCGAGACAGCCTGGATCTGGGGCCAACGTCCTGACTTTC.

On this clone: Likely a read error: the CDR3 ends without its conserved phenylalanine or tryptophan. The limits of the CDR3 on the DNA are not certain, so only TCRdb's listed CDR3 is given. The CDR3 sequence: CASSGPRL. V and J are TRBV10-1 and TRBJ1-1. The CDR3 is 8 amino acids long, termini counted. Germline assignment: CDR1 WNHNN and CDR2 SYGVQD (reference sequence).

The genes are TRBV5-6 and TRBJ2-5; 7 nucleotides match TRBD2. The CDR3 sequence is 17 residues long. Unmatched junction bases numbered 17, after V lost 4 bases and J lost 5 bases. Germline V CDR1 and CDR2: SGHDT, YYEEEE. The CDR3 sequence: CASSLPLRAGRGETQYF. The CDR3 nucleotides read TGTGCCAGCAGCCTACCCTTGAGAGCGGGAAGAGGGGAGACCCAGTACTTC.

V and J are TRBV19 and TRBJ2-1; 9 bases match TRBD2. The germline V gene has CDR1 LNHDA and CDR2 SQIVND (reference sequence). V shed 7 bases and J 3 bases; nucleotides not matched to a gene: 7. The CDR3 is 15 amino acids. Here the CDR3 DNA reads TGTGCCAGTAACTCGGCGGGGGGGAACTACAATGAGCAGTTCTTC. Protein product: CASNSAGGNYNEQFF.

V gene TRBV27 combines with J gene TRBJ2-1; 7 bases line up with TRBD1. CDR3 size: 14 residues. The V gene's germline CDR1 is MNHEY and CDR2 SMNVEV (reference sequence). The V segment lost 4 bases and the J segment 6 bases; nucleotides outside the gene matches: 6. CDR3 amino acids: CASSSPGQINEQFF. CDR3 DNA: TGTGCCAGCAGTTCGCCGGGACAGATCAATGAGCAGTTCTTC.

V gene TRBV3-1 (or the pseudogene TRBV3-2) combines with J gene TRBJ2-2; D uncertain. Germline V gene data show CDR1 as LGHDT and CDR2 as YNNKEL (reference sequence). Trimming took off 0 bases at V and 4 bases at J, with 12 bases between the two ends. CDR3 length: 16 residues. The CDR3 bases are TGTGCCAGCAGCCAAGATTCCCTAGTCTCCACCGGGGAGCTGTTTTTT. Translating it yields CASSQDSLVSTGELFF.

This sequence joins TRBV3-1 (or the pseudogene TRBV3-2) and TRBJ1-5; D is unresolved. V was shortened by 4 bases and J by 5 bases, with 9 bases between the two germline ends. The CDR3 loop spans 13 amino acids. The V gene's germline CDR1 is LGHDT and CDR2 YNNKEL (reference sequence). This CDR3 reads CASSRGDDQPQHF. CDR3 sequence (DNA): TGTGCCAGCAGCCGGGGTGATGATCAGCCCCAGCATTTT.

The chain combines TRBV5-5 with TRBJ2-7, with unresolved D. Germline CDR1 and CDR2: SGHKS and YYEKEE (reference sequence). The V and J ends lost 0 bases and 0 bases respectively, with 7 bases between them. The CDR3 contains 14 residues. In DNA, the CDR3 is TGTGCCAGCAGCTTGGCGGTTCCCTCCTACGAGCAGTACTTC. It is translated as CASSLAVPSYEQYF.

The chain has TRBV7-3 and TRBJ2-7; 7 bases fit TRBD1. The CDR3 is made up of 13 amino acids. Germline V CDR1 and CDR2: SGHTA, FQGTGA. After removal of 5 bases from V and 3 bases from J, the junction contained 4 bases not matched to a gene. The CDR3 region has the DNA TGTGCCAGCAGCCGTACAGGGGACTACGAGCAGTACTTC. Its translation is CASSRTGDYEQYF.

The chain recombines TRBV27 with TRBJ2-1; no clear D. V gave up 0 bases and J gave up 0 bases, with 9 bases separating them. The CDR3 loop spans 16 amino acids. Germline V gene sequence: CDR1 MNHEY, CDR2 SMNVEV (reference sequence). The CDR3 is CASSLSRHSSYNEQFF. The DNA for the CDR3 is TGTGCCAGCAGTTTATCAAGGCATAGCTCCTACAATGAGCAGTTCTTC.